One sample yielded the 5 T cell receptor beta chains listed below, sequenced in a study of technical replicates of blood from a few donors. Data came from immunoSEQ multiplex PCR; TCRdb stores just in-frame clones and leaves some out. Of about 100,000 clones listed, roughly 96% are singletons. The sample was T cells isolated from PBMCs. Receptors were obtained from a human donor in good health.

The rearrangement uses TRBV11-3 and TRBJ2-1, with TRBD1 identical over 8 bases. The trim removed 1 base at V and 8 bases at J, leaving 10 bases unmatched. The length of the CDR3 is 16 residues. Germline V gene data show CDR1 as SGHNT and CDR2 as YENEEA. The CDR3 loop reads CASSLGIRTGTDEQFF. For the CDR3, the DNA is TGTGCCAGCAGCTTAGGTATTAGGACAGGGACGGATGAGCAGTTCTTC.

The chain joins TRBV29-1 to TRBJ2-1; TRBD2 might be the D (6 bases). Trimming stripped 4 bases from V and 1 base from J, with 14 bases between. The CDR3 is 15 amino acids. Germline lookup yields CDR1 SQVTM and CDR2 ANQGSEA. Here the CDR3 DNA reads TGCAGCGTTGTCGAAAGGGCGGGATCCTACAATGAGCAGTTCTTC. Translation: CSVVERAGSYNEQFF.

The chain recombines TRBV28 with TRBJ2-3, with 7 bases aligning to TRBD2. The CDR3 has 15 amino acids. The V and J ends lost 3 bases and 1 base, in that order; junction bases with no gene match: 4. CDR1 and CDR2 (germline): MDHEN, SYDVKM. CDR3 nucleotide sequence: TGTGCCAGCAGTTTCGGGGGAGGGGGCACAGATACGCAGTATTTT. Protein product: CASSFGGGGTDTQYF. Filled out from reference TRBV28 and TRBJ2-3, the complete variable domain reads DVKVTQSSRYLVKRTGEKVFLECVQDMDHENMFWYRQDPGLGLRLIYFSYDVKMKEKGDIPEGYSVSREKKERFSLILESASTNQTSMYLCASSFGGGGTDTQYFGPGTRLTVL.

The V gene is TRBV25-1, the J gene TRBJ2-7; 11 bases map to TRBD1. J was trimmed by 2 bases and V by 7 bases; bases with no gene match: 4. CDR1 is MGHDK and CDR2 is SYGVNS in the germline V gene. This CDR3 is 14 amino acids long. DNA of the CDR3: TGTGCCAGCATCGGGACAGGGGGGACCTACGAGCAGTACTTC. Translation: CASIGTGGTYEQYF.

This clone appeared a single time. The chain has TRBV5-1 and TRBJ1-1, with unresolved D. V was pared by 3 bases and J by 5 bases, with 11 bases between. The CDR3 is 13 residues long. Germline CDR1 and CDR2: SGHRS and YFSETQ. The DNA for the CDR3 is TGCGCCAGCAGCTACGATAGACAAACTGAAGCTTTCTTT. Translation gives CASSYDRQTEAFF.